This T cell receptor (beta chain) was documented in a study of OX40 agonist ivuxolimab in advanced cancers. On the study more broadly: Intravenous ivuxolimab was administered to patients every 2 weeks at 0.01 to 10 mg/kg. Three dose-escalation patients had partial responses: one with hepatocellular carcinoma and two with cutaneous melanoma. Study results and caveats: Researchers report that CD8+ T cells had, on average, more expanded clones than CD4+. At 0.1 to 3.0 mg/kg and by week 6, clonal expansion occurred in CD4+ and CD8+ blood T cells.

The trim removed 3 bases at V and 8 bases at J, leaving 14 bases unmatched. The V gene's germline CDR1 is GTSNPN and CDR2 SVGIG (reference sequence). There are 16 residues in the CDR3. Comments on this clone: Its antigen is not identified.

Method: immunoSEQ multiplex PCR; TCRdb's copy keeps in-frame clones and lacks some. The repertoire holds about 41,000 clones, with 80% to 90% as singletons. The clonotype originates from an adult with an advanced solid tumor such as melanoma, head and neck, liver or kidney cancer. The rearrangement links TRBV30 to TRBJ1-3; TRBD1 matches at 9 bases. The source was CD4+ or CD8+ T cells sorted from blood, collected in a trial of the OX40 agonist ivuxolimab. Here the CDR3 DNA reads TGTGCCTGGAGCCCTACAGGGGGCGCTTTGGGTTACACCATATATTTT. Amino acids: CAWSPTGGALGYTIYF.